These 16 T cell receptor beta chains originate from one sample sequenced in a study of shared clonotypes between healthy human individuals (dated by TCRdb to about 2020). The library relied on the immunoSEQ multiplex PCR assay. Not all clones reach the TCRdb copy of this immuneACCESS table, which keeps in-frame sequences only. Checked studies attribute under half of the gap to unresolved V genes and leave the rest unexplained. This sample has about 490,000 clones in its table, and roughly 80% of those were observed once. The ten largest clones represent about 13% of the sample. The sequenced sample consisted of PBMCs. The receptor source for this set is a middle-aged woman in good health. Some clones in this sample may be carry-over from other donors' samples.

The genes are TRBV7-9 and TRBJ2-7; 7 positions agree with TRBD1. The CDR3 has 13 residues. Germline trimming cut 2 bases from V and 7 bases from J; bases unmatched to any gene: 5. CDR1 and CDR2 from the germline V gene are SEHNR and FQNEAQ (reference sequence). The CDR3 loop is CASSLPGQKEQYF. CDR3 DNA sequence: TGTGCCAGCAGCTTACCGGGACAGAAAGAGCAGTACTTC. The full variable domain, its missing parts supplied by reference TRBV7-9 and TRBJ2-7, is DTGVSQNPRHKITKRGQNVTFRCDPISEHNRLYWYRQTLGQGPEFLTYFQNEAQLEKSRLLSDRFSAERPKGSFSTLEIQRTEQGDSAMYLCASSLPGQKEQYFGPGTRLTVT.

This rearrangement joins TRBV5-6 to TRBJ1-1; D remains ambiguous. The CDR3 runs to 14 residues. CDR1 SGHDT and CDR2 YYEEEE come from the germline V gene. V lost 3 bases to trimming and J lost 7 bases, with 16 bases between them. The CDR3 region has the DNA TGTGCCAGCAGCTCTGGCGCCACATCCGGTGAAGCTTTCTTT. Its translation is CASSSGATSGEAFF. Supplemented by reference TRBV5-6 and TRBJ1-1, the full variable domain reads DAGVTQSPTHLIKTRGQQVTLRCSPKSGHDTVSWYQQALGQGPQFIFQYYEEEERQRGNFPDRFSGHQFPNYSSELNVNALLLGDSALYLCASSSGATSGEAFFGQGTRLTVV.

Many counts were recorded for this clone. The sample holds other DNA sequences that translate to the same CDR3. V usage is TRBV10-3 and J usage is TRBJ2-7; D gene ambiguous. This CDR3 contains 12 residues. Trimming pared 3 bases from V and 3 bases from J, leaving 6 bases between. Germline assignment: CDR1 ENHRY and CDR2 SYGVKD. The CDR3 spells CAISDGIYEQYF. The CDR3 bases are TGTGCCATCAGTGATGGCATCTACGAGCAGTACTTC.

V gene TRBV7-2 combines with J gene TRBJ2-1; 10 bases align to TRBD2. The CDR3 is made up of 15 amino acids. CDR1 is SGHTA and CDR2 is FQGNSA in the germline V gene. V trimming: 7 bases; J trimming: 8 bases; junction bases outside the gene matches: 11. In DNA form, the CDR3 reads TGTGCCAGCACCAGTTCTAGCGGGAGTGGGGATGAGCAGTTCTTC. It encodes CASTSSSGSGDEQFF.

The chain combines TRBV6-1 with TRBJ1-2; no clear D gene. The length of the CDR3 is 11 residues. CDR1 is MNHNS and CDR2 is SASEGT in the germline V gene. Trimming took off 4 bases at V and 8 bases at J, with 8 bases between the two ends. The CDR3 region is CASSGGGGYTF. The CDR3 DNA reads TGTGCCAGCAGTGGGGGAGGCGGCTACACCTTC.

The V and J genes are TRBV10-3 and TRBJ2-7, with TRBD1 matching 10 bases. The J segment lost 0 bases and the V segment lost 10 bases, leaving 15 bases of the junction unmatched. This CDR3 is built from 17 residues. The germline CDR1 and CDR2 sequences are ENHRY and SYGVKD. CDR3 sequence: CATTGTGEGGFSYEQYF. The CDR3 DNA follows: TGTGCCACCACAGGGACAGGGGAAGGAGGGTTCTCCTACGAGCAGTACTTC.

The V and J genes are TRBV11-2 and TRBJ2-7, with 9 bases identical to TRBD1. V gave up 5 bases and J gave up 2 bases; unmatched junction bases: 1. This CDR3 has 13 residues. CDR1 is SGHAT, CDR2 FQNNGV, per germline. CDR3 amino acids: CASSRDRAYEQYF. Here the CDR3 DNA reads TGTGCCAGCAGCCGGGACAGGGCCTACGAGCAGTACTTC.

Of note for this clone: At one end, the junction sequence differs from germline, possibly due to a read error. Within the sample, other DNA sequences also encode this same CDR3. V usage is TRBV7-2 and J usage is TRBJ2-7, with 7 bases matching TRBD2. Germline-derived CDR1 and CDR2 are SGHTA and FQGNSA. There are 14 residues in the CDR3. The CDR3 bases are TGTGCCAGCAGCCTAGCGGTGAGCTCCTACGAGCAGTACTTC. Translated: CASSLAVSSYEQYF.

Of note for this clone: Only one base separates this from a far larger clonotype, so it likely reflects a read error. As the CDR3 is not closed by the conserved phenylalanine or tryptophan, this likely results from a read error. The V and J genes are TRBV18 and TRBJ1-1, with D uncertain. Germline assignment: CDR1 KGHSH and CDR2 LQKENI. This CDR3 has 13 amino acids. The chain's CDR3 is CASSPTANAEAFL. The CDR3 nucleotides are TGTGCCAGCTCACCAACGGCGAACGCTGAAGCTTTCCTT.

The rearrangement links TRBV18 to TRBJ2-1; TRBD2 might be the D (5 bases). This CDR3 is 14 amino acids long. V shed 2 bases and J shed 9 bases, with 14 bases lying between them. Germline V gene lookup returns CDR1 KGHSH and CDR2 LQKENI. For the CDR3, the DNA is TGTGCCAGCTCACCAACATCCCGGGAAGGTGAGCAGTTCTTC. This sequence encodes CASSPTSREGEQFF.

This clone was detected once. The chain employs TRBV2 and TRBJ2-7, with 9 nucleotides matching TRBD2. This CDR3 is 14 amino acids long. Germline V gives CDR1 SNHLY, CDR2 FYNNEI. The trim removed 6 bases at V and 2 bases at J, leaving 5 bases unmatched. CDR3 in amino acids: CASSAGGQTYEQYF. For the CDR3, the DNA is TGTGCCAGCAGCGCGGGAGGGCAGACCTACGAGCAGTACTTC.

The V and J genes are TRBV30 and TRBJ2-5; 7 bases line up with TRBD1. This CDR3 region has 14 residues. The V and J ends lost 2 bases and 6 bases, in that order; junction bases with no gene match: 9. Germline V gives CDR1 GTSNPN, CDR2 SVGIG (reference sequence). CDR3 sequence reads: CAWSIGGGYQTQYF. As DNA, the CDR3 is TGTGCCTGGAGTATAGGGGGCGGTTATCAGACCCAGTACTTC.

DNA of the CDR3: TGTGCCATCAGTGAGTCTTCCGGGGGCGGATACGAGCAGTACTTC. Its protein product is CAISESSGGGYEQYF. V is TRBV10-3 and J is TRBJ2-7, with D tentatively TRBD1 or TRBD2 (6 bases each). Germline CDR1 and CDR2: ENHRY and SYGVKD. V was cut by 0 bases and J by 4 bases, with 13 bases left in between. The CDR3 extends over 15 amino acids.

The chain has TRBV10-3 and TRBJ1-3; no definite D call. CDR1 is ENHRY and CDR2 is SYGVKD in the germline V gene. This CDR3 region has 14 residues. Deletions cut 3 bases from V and 0 bases from J, with 6 bases between. This CDR3 is CAISDSVSGNTIYF. The CDR3 DNA follows: TGTGCCATCAGTGATTCTGTCTCTGGAAACACCATATATTTT.

The chain has TRBV30 and TRBJ2-7, with D perhaps matching TRBD2 (5 bases). The CDR3 has 13 amino acids. Germline loops: CDR1 GTSNPN, CDR2 SVGIG (reference sequence). Between the trimmed V and J ends, which lost 5 bases and 0 bases, there was a span of 11 bases. For the CDR3, the DNA is TGTGCCTGGTCAAGCGGCATCTCCTACGAGCAGTACTTC. Its protein product is CAWSSGISYEQYF. Combining the CDR3 with reference TRBV30 and TRBJ2-7 gives the whole variable domain SQTIHQWPATLVQPVGSPLSLECTVEGTSNPNLYWYRQAAGRGLQLLFYSVGIGQISSEVPQNLSASRPQDRQFILSSKKLLLSDSGFYLCAWSSGISYEQYFGPGTRLTVT.

The gene calls are TRBV25-1 and TRBJ1-4; D is perhaps TRBD1 (6 bases). Germline CDR1 and CDR2: MGHDK and SYGVNS. The CDR3 runs to 14 residues. V was shortened by 2 bases and J by 8 bases, with 12 bases between the two germline ends. CDR3 in DNA: TGTGCCAGCAGTGAAGTTAACAGGGAAGAAAAACTGTTTTTT. This sequence encodes CASSEVNREEKLFF. Using reference TRBV25-1 and TRBJ1-4 for the parts outside the CDR3, the full variable domain is EADIYQTPRYLVIGTGKKITLECSQTMGHDKMYWYQQDPGMELHLIHYSYGVNSTEKGDLSSESTVSRIRTEHFPLTLESARPSHTSQYLCASSEVNREEKLFFGSGTQLSVL.